What follows describes a single TCR beta chain. Its antigen is still unknown. The data are from a study of PD-1 blockade in classical Hodgkin lymphoma. Overall study results and limits: Possible causes of repertoire differences, disease activity or prior therapy, remain undefined. Individuals who commenced nivolumab within less than 1 year of ASCT were excluded.

Some clones are missing from TCRdb's copy, which holds only in-frame ones; the method was immunoSEQ multiplex PCR. Here the sample spans about 93,000 clones, around 80% being singletons. Time point denoted: cycle 4 day 1 (C4D1), after about 6 weeks of nivolumab. Each and every patient relapsed after autologous stem cell transplantation, and patients got differing brentuximab vedotin exposure. Complete response, partial response or progressive disease was each patient's best response. V lost 6 bases, J lost 2 bases, and 8 bases stayed unmatched. Germline-derived CDR1 and CDR2 are MNHEY and SVGAGI. The CDR3 is made up of 15 amino acids.

This clonotype was sampled from a human donor with classical Hodgkin lymphoma. Sequencing was performed on peripheral blood mononuclear cells (PBMCs), taken before the fourth cycle of nivolumab. The chain joins TRBV6-5 to TRBJ2-3; TRBD1 aligns across 7 bases. The CDR3 nucleotides read TGTGCCAGCAGAAGACAGGGCTTGGACACAGATACGCAGTATTTT. It codes for CASRRQGLDTDTQYF.